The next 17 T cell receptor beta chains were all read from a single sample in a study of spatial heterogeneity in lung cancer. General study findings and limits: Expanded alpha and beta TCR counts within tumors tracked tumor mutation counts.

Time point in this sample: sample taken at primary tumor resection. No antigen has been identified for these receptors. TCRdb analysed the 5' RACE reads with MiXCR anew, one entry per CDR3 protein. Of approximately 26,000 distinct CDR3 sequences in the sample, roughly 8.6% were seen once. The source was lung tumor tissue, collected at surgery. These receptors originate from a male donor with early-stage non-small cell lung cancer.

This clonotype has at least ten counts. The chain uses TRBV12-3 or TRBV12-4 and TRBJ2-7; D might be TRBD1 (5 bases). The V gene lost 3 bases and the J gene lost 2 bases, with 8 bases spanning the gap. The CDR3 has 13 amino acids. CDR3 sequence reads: CASSFAGTYEQYF. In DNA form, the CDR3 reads TGTGCCAGCAGTTTTGCAGGGACCTACGAGCAGTACTTC.

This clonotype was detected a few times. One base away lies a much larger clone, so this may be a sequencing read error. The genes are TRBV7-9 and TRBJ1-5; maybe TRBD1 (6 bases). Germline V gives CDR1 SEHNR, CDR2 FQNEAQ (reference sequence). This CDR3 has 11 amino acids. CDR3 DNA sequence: TGTGTCAGCAGCTTACAGGGTCCCCAGCATTTT. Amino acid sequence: CVSSLQGPQHF.

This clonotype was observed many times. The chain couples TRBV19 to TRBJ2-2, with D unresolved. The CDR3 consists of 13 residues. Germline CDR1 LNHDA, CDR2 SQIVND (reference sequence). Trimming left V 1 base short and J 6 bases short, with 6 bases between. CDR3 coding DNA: TGTGCCAGTAGTATAGCGGCGCCCGGGGAGCTGTTTTTT. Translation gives CASSIAAPGELFF.

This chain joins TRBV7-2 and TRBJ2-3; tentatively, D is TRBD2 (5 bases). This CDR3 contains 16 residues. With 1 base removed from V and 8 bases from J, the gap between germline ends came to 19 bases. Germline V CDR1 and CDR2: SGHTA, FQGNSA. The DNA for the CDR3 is TGTGCCAGCAGCTTAGGGCCCCGTGGCCCCGAGGGTACGCAGTATTTT. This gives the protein CASSLGPRGPEGTQYF.

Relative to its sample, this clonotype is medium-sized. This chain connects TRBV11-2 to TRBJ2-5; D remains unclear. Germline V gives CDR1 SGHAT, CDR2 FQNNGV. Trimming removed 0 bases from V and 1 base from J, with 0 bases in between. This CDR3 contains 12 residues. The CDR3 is CASSLDQETQYF. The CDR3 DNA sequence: TGTGCCAGCAGCTTAGACCAAGAGACCCAGTACTTC.

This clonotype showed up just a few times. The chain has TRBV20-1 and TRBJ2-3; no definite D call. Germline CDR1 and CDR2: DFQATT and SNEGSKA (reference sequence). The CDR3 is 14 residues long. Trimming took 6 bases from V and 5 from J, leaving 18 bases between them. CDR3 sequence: CSARRNKLVDTQYF. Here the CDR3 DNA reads TGCAGTGCCCGCCGGAATAAGTTAGTAGATACGCAGTATTTT.

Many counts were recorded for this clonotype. The CDR3 DNA reads TGCGCCAGCAGCCAAGTCTTCAGGGGGGACTATGGCTACACCTTC. It codes for CASSQVFRGDYGYTF. The gene calls are TRBV4-3 and TRBJ1-2, with 7 positions matching TRBD1. With 1 base clipped from V and 3 bases from J, the junction kept 5 bases outside the gene matches. The V gene's germline CDR1 is LGHNA and CDR2 YSLEER. There are 15 residues in the CDR3.

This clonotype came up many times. In DNA form, the CDR3 reads TGTGCCATCAGTTCCGGGGGCGAGCAGTACTTC. Translating gives CAISSGGEQYF. The rearrangement links TRBV10-3 to TRBJ2-7; D is possibly TRBD2 (6 bases). CDR3 length: 11 amino acids. Germline values: CDR1 ENHRY, CDR2 SYGVKD. V was trimmed by 5 bases and J by 6 bases, leaving 8 bases between them.

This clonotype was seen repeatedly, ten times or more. The CDR3 bases are TGCGCCAGCAGCTTGGACAACTTTTATGATGGCTACACCTTC. It specifies CASSLDNFYDGYTF. The V call is TRBV5-1, the J call TRBJ1-2; no clear D gene. This CDR3 contains 14 residues. Trimming left V 0 bases short and J 6 bases short, with 12 bases between. Germline-derived CDR1 and CDR2 are SGHRS and YFSETQ.

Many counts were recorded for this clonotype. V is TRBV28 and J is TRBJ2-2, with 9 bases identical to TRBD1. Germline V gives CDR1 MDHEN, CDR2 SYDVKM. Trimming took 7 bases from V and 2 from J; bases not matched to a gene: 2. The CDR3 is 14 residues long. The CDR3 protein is CASMGQGNTGELFF. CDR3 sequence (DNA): TGTGCCAGCATGGGACAGGGCAACACCGGGGAGCTGTTTTTT. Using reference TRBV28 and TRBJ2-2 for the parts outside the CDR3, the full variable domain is DVKVTQSSRYLVKRTGEKVFLECVQDMDHENMFWYRQDPGLGLRLIYFSYDVKMKEKGDIPEGYSVSREKKERFSLILESASTNQTSMYLCASMGQGNTGELFFGEGSRLTVL.

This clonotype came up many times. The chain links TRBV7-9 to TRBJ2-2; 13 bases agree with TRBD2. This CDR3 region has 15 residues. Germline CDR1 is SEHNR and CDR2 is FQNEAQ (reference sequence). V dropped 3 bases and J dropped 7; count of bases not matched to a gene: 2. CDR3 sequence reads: CASSFGLAGDGELFF. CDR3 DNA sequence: TGTGCCAGCAGCTTCGGACTAGCGGGAGACGGGGAGCTGTTTTTT.

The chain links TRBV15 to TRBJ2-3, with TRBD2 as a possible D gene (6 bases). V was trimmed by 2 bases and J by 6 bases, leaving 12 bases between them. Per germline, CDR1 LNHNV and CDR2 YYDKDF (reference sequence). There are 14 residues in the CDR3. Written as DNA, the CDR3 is TGTGCCACCAGCAGACCCACCCGGGGGGATACGCAGTATTTT. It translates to CATSRPTRGDTQYF.

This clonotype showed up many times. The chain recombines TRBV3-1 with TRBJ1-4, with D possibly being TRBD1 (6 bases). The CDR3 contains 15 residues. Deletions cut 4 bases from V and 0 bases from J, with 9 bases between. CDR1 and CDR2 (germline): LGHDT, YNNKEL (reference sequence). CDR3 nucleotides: TGTGCCAGCAGCCCAGGGGCCGCAACTAATGAAAAACTGTTTTTT. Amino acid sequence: CASSPGAATNEKLFF.

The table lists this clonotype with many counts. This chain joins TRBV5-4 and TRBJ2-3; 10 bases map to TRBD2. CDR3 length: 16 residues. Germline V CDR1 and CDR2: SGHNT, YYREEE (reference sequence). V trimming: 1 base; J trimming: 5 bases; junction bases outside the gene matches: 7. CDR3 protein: CASSLKSGGAEDTQYF. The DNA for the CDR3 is TGTGCCAGCAGCTTGAAAAGCGGGGGGGCGGAAGATACGCAGTATTTT.

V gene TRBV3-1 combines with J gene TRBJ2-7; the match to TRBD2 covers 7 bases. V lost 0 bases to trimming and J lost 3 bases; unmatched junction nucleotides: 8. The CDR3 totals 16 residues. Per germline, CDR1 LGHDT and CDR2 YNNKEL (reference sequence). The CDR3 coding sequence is TGTGCCAGCAGCCAAGAGGGGACTATCAAAAACTACGAGCAGTACTTC. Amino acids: CASSQEGTIKNYEQYF.

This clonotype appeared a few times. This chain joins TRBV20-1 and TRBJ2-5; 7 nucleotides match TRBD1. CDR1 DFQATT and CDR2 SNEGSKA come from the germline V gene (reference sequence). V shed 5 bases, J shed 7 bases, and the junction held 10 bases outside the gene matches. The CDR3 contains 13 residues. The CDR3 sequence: CSAGTEPRGTQYF. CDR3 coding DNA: TGCAGTGCTGGGACAGAGCCGAGGGGGACCCAGTACTTC.

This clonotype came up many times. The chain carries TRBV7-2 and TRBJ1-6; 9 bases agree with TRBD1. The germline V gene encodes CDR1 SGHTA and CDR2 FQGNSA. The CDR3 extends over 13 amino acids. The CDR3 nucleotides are TGTGCAGGGGGGGGACAGGGTTATTCACCCCTCCACTTT. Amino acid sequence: CAGGGQGYSPLHF.